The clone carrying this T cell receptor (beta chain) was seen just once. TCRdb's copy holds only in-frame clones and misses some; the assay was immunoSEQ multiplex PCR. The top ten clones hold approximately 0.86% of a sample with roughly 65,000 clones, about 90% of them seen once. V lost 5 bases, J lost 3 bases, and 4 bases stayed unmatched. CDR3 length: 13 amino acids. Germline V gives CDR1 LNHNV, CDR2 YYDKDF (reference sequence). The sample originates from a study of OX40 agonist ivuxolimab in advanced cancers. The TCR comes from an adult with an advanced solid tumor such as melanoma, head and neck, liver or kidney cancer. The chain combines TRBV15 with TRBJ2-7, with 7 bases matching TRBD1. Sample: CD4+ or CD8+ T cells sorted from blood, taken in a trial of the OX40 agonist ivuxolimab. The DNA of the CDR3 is TGTGCCACCAGCCGGGACAGTAACTACGAGCAGTACTTC. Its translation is CATSRDSNYEQYF.